Shown below are 26 T cell receptor beta chains from a single sample sequenced in a study of blood T cells in healthy people across ages. With a J-beta primer mix and a sample-barcoded 5' primer, a second PCR ran roughly 7 to 11 cycles. TCRdb fed the 5' RACE reads into MiXCR, producing one record per CDR3 protein. Of about 650,000 distinct CDR3 sequences listed, around 32% are singletons. Sequencing was performed on blood. Receptors were obtained from an elderly woman in good health.

The chain employs TRBV20-1 and TRBJ2-7; a weak D match, TRBD2 (5 bases). The CDR3 covers 14 residues. Trimming pared 6 bases from V and 2 bases from J, leaving 17 bases between. Germline V CDR1 and CDR2: DFQATT, SNEGSKA (reference sequence). Here the CDR3 reads CSASTAGETYEQYF. CDR3 bases: TGCAGTGCGAGCACGGCGGGTGAAACCTACGAGCAGTACTTC.

The chain couples TRBV19 to TRBJ2-1; 9 bases agree with TRBD2. CDR1 is LNHDA, CDR2 SQIVND, per germline (reference sequence). V gave up 10 bases and J gave up 10 bases; unmatched junction bases: 8. CDR3 length equals 12 residues. The CDR3 coding sequence is TGTGCCATCAGACCAAGCGGGGGGGAGCAGTTCTTC. Translated, it gives CAIRPSGGEQFF.

This clonotype has only a few counts. The chain employs TRBV30 and TRBJ2-7; TRBD2 matches 8 bases. The CDR3 covers 14 residues. J gave up 4 bases and V 2 bases, and 7 bases lay outside the gene matches. The V gene's germline CDR1 is GTSNPN and CDR2 SVGIG (reference sequence). This CDR3 reads CAWSSGLVKYEQYF. DNA of the CDR3: TGTGCCTGGAGTTCGGGACTAGTCAAATACGAGCAGTACTTC.

The rearrangement uses TRBV30 and TRBJ1-6; no firm D call. The CDR3 extends over 12 amino acids. V shed 2 bases and J shed 14 bases, with 13 bases lying between them. Germline-derived CDR1 and CDR2 are GTSNPN and SVGIG (reference sequence). CDR3 DNA: TGTGCCTGGAGTCATCAAGAACGGGCCCTCCACTTT. It translates to CAWSHQERALHF.

This chain links TRBV7-2 with TRBJ1-2, with 9 bases that match TRBD1. The CDR3 covers 14 residues. The V segment lost 5 bases and the J segment 4 bases; nucleotides outside the gene matches: 5. Per germline, CDR1 SGHTA and CDR2 FQGNSA. CDR3 DNA sequence: TGTGCCAGCAGCGTGACAGGGGGGGCCTATGGCTACACCTTC. The encoded protein is CASSVTGGAYGYTF.

As regards this clonotype: This may arise from a read error, as a much more abundant clone is one base away. The chain combines TRBV4-2 with TRBJ2-1, with D uncertain. The assigned J gene may be wrong: the sequence end matches TRBJ2-7 better. Germline V CDR1 and CDR2: LGHNA, YNFKEQ. The CDR3 is 19 amino acids. The CDR3, as DNA: TGTGCCAGCAGCCAAGGAGGTACTCTGCGAACCAGCTCCTACAATGAGCAGTACTTC. Translating it yields CASSQGGTLRTSSYNEQYF.

This clonotype was detected many times. The chain joins TRBV29-1 to TRBJ1-2; no clear D. The CDR3 extends over 13 amino acids. The ends were cut back, 0 bases at V and 4 bases at J, with 9 bases in the middle. Germline lookup yields CDR1 SQVTM and CDR2 ANQGSEA. The CDR3 is CSVEDRERYGYTF. The CDR3 bases are TGCAGCGTTGAAGATCGGGAGCGCTATGGCTACACCTTC.

Regarding this clonotype: With a much larger clone just one base away, this may be a read error. The DNA for the CDR3 is TGTACCAGCAGTCCGCAGGGAGGCAATCAGCCCCAGCATTTT. It specifies CTSSPQGGNQPQHF. This chain joins TRBV6-4 and TRBJ1-5; TRBD1 might be the D (5 bases). CDR3 size: 14 residues. Germline V lookup: CDR1 MRHNA, CDR2 SNTAGT.

This clonotype was observed at least ten times. The gene calls are TRBV7-3 and TRBJ2-7; 7 bases agree with TRBD1. CDR1 SGHTA and CDR2 FQGTGA come from the germline V gene. The CDR3 is 13 amino acids. J gave up 5 bases and V 5 bases, and 6 bases lay outside the gene matches. CDR3 amino acids: CASSLGQEHEQYF. As DNA, the CDR3 is TGTGCCAGCAGCCTCGGACAGGAACACGAGCAGTACTTC.

V gene TRBV9 combines with J gene TRBJ1-2, with D unresolved. V lost 5 bases to trimming and J lost 4 bases, with 18 bases between them. From germline, CDR1 is SGDLS and CDR2 YYNGEE. The CDR3 is made up of 15 amino acids. The CDR3 DNA follows: TGTGCCAGCAGTCCTGGGCGGTTTTTCGGCTATGGCTACACCTTC. This sequence encodes CASSPGRFFGYGYTF.

In this sample, this clonotype turned up many times. The V gene is TRBV19, the J gene TRBJ2-1, with 11 positions matching TRBD1. Trimming at V came to 3 bases and at J to 4 bases, leaving 5 bases not matched to a gene. The CDR3 sequence is 16 residues long. Germline CDR1 reads LNHDA; CDR2 reads SQIVND (reference sequence). This CDR3 reads CASSISRDRGYNEQFF. The CDR3 DNA reads TGTGCCAGTAGTATCAGCCGGGACAGGGGGTACAATGAGCAGTTCTTC.

At least ten counts were recorded for this clonotype. This sequence joins TRBV5-4 and TRBJ2-7; D remains ambiguous. The germline CDR1 and CDR2 sequences are SGHNT and YYREEE (reference sequence). The ends were cut back, 4 bases at V and 0 bases at J, with 11 bases in the middle. The CDR3 is made up of 14 amino acids. The CDR3 region has the DNA TGTGCCAGCAGCAACTCCGGGTCCTCCTACGAGCAGTACTTC. Amino acid sequence: CASSNSGSSYEQYF. Full variable domain (missing parts from reference TRBV5-4 and TRBJ2-7): ETGVTQSPTHLIKTRGQQVTLRCSSQSGHNTVSWYQQALGQGPQFIFQYYREEENGRGNFPPRFSGLQFPNYSSELNVNALELDDSALYLCASSNSGSSYEQYFGPGTRLTVT.

Worth noting for this clonotype: This clone may be a read error of a much larger clone one base away. J is TRBJ2-3 and V is TRBV11-2; D ambiguous. The CDR3 totals 14 residues. Germline V lookup: CDR1 SGHAT, CDR2 FQNNGV. The chain's CDR3 is CASSLYLSTDTRYF. The CDR3 coding sequence is TGTGCCAGCAGCTTATATCTCAGCACAGATACGCGGTATTTT. Combining the CDR3 with reference TRBV11-2 and TRBJ2-3 gives the whole variable domain EAGVAQSPRYKIIEKRQSVAFWCNPISGHATLYWYQQILGQGPKLLIQFQNNGVVDDSQLPKDRFSAERLKGVDSTLKIQPAKLEDSAVYLCASSLYLSTDTRYFGPGTRLTVL.

This clonotype has just a few counts. One base away lies a much larger clone, so this may be a sequencing read error. The chain links TRBV6-5 to TRBJ1-2; unclear D gene. Trimming took off 7 bases at V and 6 bases at J, with 12 bases between the two ends. CDR1 and CDR2 (germline): MNHEY, SVGAGI. The CDR3 extends over 12 amino acids. CDR3 sequence: CASNPPGHGYTF. CDR3 DNA: TGTGCCAGCAATCCTCCAGGTCATGGCTACACCTTC.

The chain joins TRBV20-1 to TRBJ1-6, with D uncertain. V was pared by 4 bases and J by 11 bases, with 18 bases between. The germline CDR1 and CDR2 sequences are DFQATT and SNEGSKA (reference sequence). The CDR3 has 14 residues. CDR3 in DNA: TGCAGTGCTACCCTTGAAGGCAGCGATCCACCCCTCCACTTT. Residues: CSATLEGSDPPLHF.

For this clonotype: It may be a read error: a sequence one base away is much more abundant. The V gene is TRBV12-3 or TRBV12-4, the J gene TRBJ2-4; unclear D gene. The J call is doubtful: the DNA matches TRBJ2-7 better. CDR3 length equals 14 residues. The CDR3 loop is CASSATWNSCEQYF. Here the CDR3 DNA reads TGTGCCAGCAGTGCTACTTGGAACTCCTGCGAGCAGTACTTC.

The table lists this clonotype with many counts. The chain couples TRBV6-5 to TRBJ2-7; D is perhaps TRBD1 (5 bases). This CDR3 comprises 14 residues. Looked up from germline, CDR1 is MNHEY and CDR2 is SVGAGI. Trimming cost V 0 bases and J 4 bases, with 10 bases left between them. The CDR3 DNA sequence: TGTGCCAGCAGTTACTCGGCAGGGCTGTACGAGCAGTACTTC. It yields the protein CASSYSAGLYEQYF.

The genes are TRBV5-1 and TRBJ2-3; 15 nucleotides match TRBD2. The CDR3 spans 17 residues. Germline V gene data show CDR1 as SGHRS and CDR2 as YFSETQ. The J segment lost 3 bases and the V segment lost 4 bases, leaving 6 bases of the junction unmatched. Here the CDR3 DNA reads TGCGCCAGCAGCACCGGACTAGCGGGGGGGGGGACAGATACGCAGTATTTT. It yields the protein CASSTGLAGGGTDTQYF.

The rearrangement joins TRBV6-1 to TRBJ1-5, with 9 bases fitting TRBD1. The CDR3 runs 18 residues. Germline CDR1 is MNHNS and CDR2 is SASEGT. V lost 10 bases to trimming and J lost 0 bases; unmatched junction nucleotides: 16. The CDR3 sequence is CATVFWDRAPSSNQPQHF. In DNA form, the CDR3 reads TGTGCCACCGTCTTTTGGGACAGGGCTCCATCTAGCAATCAGCCCCAGCATTTT.

This clonotype has at least ten counts. V usage is TRBV4-2 and J usage is TRBJ2-7; TRBD1 matches 9 bases. Losses at the gene ends were 1 base for V and 4 bases for J; bases not matched to a gene: 5. The CDR3 is 15 amino acids. Germline loops: CDR1 LGHNA, CDR2 YNFKEQ. The CDR3 is CASSQAPDRGYEQYF. CDR3 DNA sequence: TGTGCCAGCAGCCAAGCCCCGGACAGGGGTTACGAGCAGTACTTC.

This chain links TRBV6-1 with TRBJ2-5; 8 positions agree with TRBD1. There are 16 residues in the CDR3. V was pared by 2 bases and J by 1 base, with 6 bases of the junction left unmatched. The germline V gene has CDR1 MNHNS and CDR2 SASEGT. In DNA form, the CDR3 reads TGTGCCAGCAGTGAACGTGACAGGGGTCTCCAAGAGACCCAGTACTTC. It is translated as CASSERDRGLQETQYF.

The chain employs TRBV5-1 and TRBJ2-7, with D maybe TRBD1 (6 bases). Per the germline V gene, CDR1 is SGHRS and CDR2 is YFSETQ. CDR3 length: 14 residues. V gave up 3 bases and J gave up 4 bases, with 14 bases separating them. Here the CDR3 DNA reads TGCGCCAGCAGCTGGGCGGGCAGGGGTTACGAGCAGTACTTC. It yields the protein CASSWAGRGYEQYF.

Ten or more counts support this clonotype. CDR3 nucleotide sequence: TGTGCCAGCAGCTTGGGGGTTAGGGGAGCCACAGATACGCAGTATTTT. Translation: CASSLGVRGATDTQYF. The V gene is TRBV5-6, the J gene TRBJ2-3; D tentatively fits TRBD1 or TRBD2 (5 bases each). Germline CDR1 and CDR2: SGHDT and YYEEEE. The CDR3 has 16 amino acids. Trimming took off 0 bases at V and 2 bases at J, with 13 bases between the two ends.

The rearrangement links TRBV3-1 to TRBJ1-1; D possibly corresponds to TRBD1 (6 bases). CDR1 and CDR2 (germline): LGHDT, YNNKEL (reference sequence). The CDR3 is 14 amino acids. V lost 3 bases and J 4 bases, leaving 12 bases between the germline ends. This CDR3 is CASSHRGQGTEAFF. CDR3 bases: TGTGCCAGCAGCCACCGGGGGCAGGGCACTGAAGCTTTCTTT.

This clonotype was seen many times. The J gene is TRBJ2-5, the V gene TRBV5-1; TRBD2 matches at 13 bases. This CDR3 is 15 amino acids long. Per the germline V gene, CDR1 is SGHRS and CDR2 is YFSETQ. J was trimmed by 2 bases and V by 4 bases; bases with no gene match: 2. CDR3 residues: CASSGTSGEQETQYF. The CDR3 DNA reads TGCGCCAGCAGCGGGACTAGCGGGGAACAAGAGACCCAGTACTTC.

Concerning this clonotype: This may come from a read error, since a much larger clone is one base off. The chain employs TRBV2 and TRBJ2-7, with D tentatively TRBD2 (5 bases). The CDR3 loop spans 9 amino acids. The germline gives CDR1 SNHLY, CDR2 FYNNEI. Here the CDR3 DNA reads TGTGTCAGCGGAAGCGAGCAGTACTTC. Protein product: CVSGSEQYF.